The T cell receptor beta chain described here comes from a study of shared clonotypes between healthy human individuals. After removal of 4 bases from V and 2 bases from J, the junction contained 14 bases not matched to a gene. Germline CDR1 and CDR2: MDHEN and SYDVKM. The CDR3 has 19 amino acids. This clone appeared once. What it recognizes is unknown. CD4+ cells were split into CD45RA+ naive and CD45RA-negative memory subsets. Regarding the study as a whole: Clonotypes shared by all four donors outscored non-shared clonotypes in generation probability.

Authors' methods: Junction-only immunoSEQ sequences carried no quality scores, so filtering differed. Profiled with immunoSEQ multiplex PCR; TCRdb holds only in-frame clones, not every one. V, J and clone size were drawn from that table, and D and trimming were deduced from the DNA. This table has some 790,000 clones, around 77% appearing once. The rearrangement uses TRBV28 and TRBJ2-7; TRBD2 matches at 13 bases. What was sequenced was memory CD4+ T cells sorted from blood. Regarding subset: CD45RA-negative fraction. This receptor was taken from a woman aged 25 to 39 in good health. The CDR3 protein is CASSSQTSGRPGVAYEQYF. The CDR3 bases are TGTGCCAGCAGTTCTCAGACTAGCGGGAGGCCCGGGGTTGCCTACGAGCAGTACTTC. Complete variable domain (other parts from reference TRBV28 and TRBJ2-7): DVKVTQSSRYLVKRTGEKVFLECVQDMDHENMFWYRQDPGLGLRLIYFSYDVKMKEKGDIPEGYSVSREKKERFSLILESASTNQTSMYLCASSSQTSGRPGVAYEQYFGPGTRLTVT.